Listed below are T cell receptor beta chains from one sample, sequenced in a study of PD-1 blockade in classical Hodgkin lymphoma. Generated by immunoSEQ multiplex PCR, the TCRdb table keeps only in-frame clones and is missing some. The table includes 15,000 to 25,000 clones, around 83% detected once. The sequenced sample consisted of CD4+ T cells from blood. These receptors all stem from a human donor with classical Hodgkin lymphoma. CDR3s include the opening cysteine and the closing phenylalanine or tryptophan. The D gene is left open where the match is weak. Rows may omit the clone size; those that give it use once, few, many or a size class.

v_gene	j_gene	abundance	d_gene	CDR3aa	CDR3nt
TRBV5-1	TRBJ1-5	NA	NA	CASSLEGTSNQPQHF	TGCGCCAGCAGCCTGGAAGGTACTAGCAATCAGCCCCAGCATTTT
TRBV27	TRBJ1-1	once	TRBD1	CASSATGGTEAFF	TGTGCCAGCAGTGCGACAGGGGGCACTGAAGCTTTCTTT
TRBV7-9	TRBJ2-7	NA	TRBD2	CASSLEPSGGQYEQYF	TGTGCCAGCAGCTTAGAACCCAGCGGGGGCCAATACGAGCAGTACTTC
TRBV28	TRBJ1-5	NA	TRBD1	CASSFRGPGPQHF	TGTGCCAGCAGTTTTAGGGGGCCGGGGCCCCAGCATTTT
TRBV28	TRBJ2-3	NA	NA	CASSSTLADTQYF	TGTGCCAGCAGTTCCACCCTGGCAGATACGCAGTATTTT
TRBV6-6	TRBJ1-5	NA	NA	CASSYDGNQPQHF	TGTGCCAGCAGTTATGATGGCAATCAGCCCCAGCATTTT
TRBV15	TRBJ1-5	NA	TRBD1	CATSRETGDQPQHF	TGTGCCACCAGCAGGGAAACAGGGGATCAGCCCCAGCATTTT
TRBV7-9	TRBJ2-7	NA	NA	CASSLDTYSYEQYF	TGTGCCAGCAGCTTAGACACTTACTCCTACGAGCAGTACTTC
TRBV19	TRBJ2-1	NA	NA	CASSIGDSYNEQFF	TGTGCCAGTAGTATTGGGGACTCCTACAATGAGCAGTTCTTC
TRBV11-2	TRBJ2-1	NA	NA	CASSPRADNEQFF	TGTGCCAGCAGCCCAAGGGCAGACAATGAGCAGTTCTTC
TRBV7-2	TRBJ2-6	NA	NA	CASSGGSLAGANVLTF	TGTGCCAGCTCCGGGGGTAGCCTGGCGGGGGCCAACGTCCTGACTTTC
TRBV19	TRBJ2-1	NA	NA	CASSAGTSYNEQFF	TGTGCCAGTAGCGCCGGGACTTCCTACAATGAGCAGTTCTTC
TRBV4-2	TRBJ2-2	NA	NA	CASSQFSPDGANTGELFF	TGTGCCAGCAGCCAATTTAGCCCAGACGGCGCGAACACCGGGGAGCTGTTTTTT
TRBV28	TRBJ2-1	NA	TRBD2	CASKKSGLADLNEQFF	TGTGCCAGCAAGAAGTCGGGGCTAGCGGACCTGAATGAGCAGTTCTTC
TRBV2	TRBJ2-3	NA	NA	CASSELAETSTDTQYF	TGTGCCAGCAGTGAATTGGCAGAAACTAGCACAGATACGCAGTATTTT
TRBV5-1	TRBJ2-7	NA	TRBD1	CASSSYRDRGPYEQYF	TGCGCCAGCAGCTCCTACCGGGACAGGGGGCCTTACGAGCAGTACTTC
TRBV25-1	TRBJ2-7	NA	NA	CASSEFTGFGEQYF	TGTGCCAGCAGTGAATTCACAGGTTTTGGCGAGCAGTACTTC
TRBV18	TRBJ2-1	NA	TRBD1	CASSPRQGNEQFF	TGTGCCAGCTCACCCAGACAGGGAAATGAGCAGTTCTTC
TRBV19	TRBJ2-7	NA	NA	CASSITIPSYEQYF	TGTGCCAGTAGTATAACTATACCCTCCTACGAGCAGTACTTC
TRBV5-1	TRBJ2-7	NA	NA	CASSLASGRGHEQYF	TGCGCCAGCAGCTTGGCCTCGGGGAGAGGACACGAGCAGTACTTC
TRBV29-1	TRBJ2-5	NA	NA	CSVEQGQETQYF	TGCAGCGTTGAACAGGGTCAAGAGACCCAGTACTTC
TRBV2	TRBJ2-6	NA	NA	CASSTYSSGANVLTF	TGTGCCAGCAGTACCTACAGCTCTGGGGCCAACGTCCTGACTTTC
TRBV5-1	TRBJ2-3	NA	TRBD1	CASSLVGTAITDTQYF	TGCGCCAGCAGCTTGGTTGGGACAGCTATCACAGATACGCAGTATTTT